The 4 T cell receptor beta chains below come from one sample, sequenced in a study of blood T cells in healthy people across ages. PCR was performed a second time for roughly 7 to 11 cycles using a sample-barcoded 5' primer and a J-beta primer mix. MiXCR, applied by TCRdb to the 5' RACE reads, yields one record per CDR3 protein. The sample shows 1.5 million to 2 million distinct CDR3 sequences, roughly 27% of them seen only once. Sample: blood. The receptors derive from a woman younger than 45 in good health.

J is TRBJ2-5 and V is TRBV24-1; 10 bases fit TRBD2. Germline-derived CDR1 and CDR2 are KGHDR and SFDVKD. CDR3 length equals 16 residues. V gave up 2 bases and J gave up 1 base; unmatched junction bases: 3. Written as DNA, the CDR3 is TGTGCCACCAGTGATTCGCGACTAGCGGGCCAAGAGACCCAGTACTTC. Protein: CATSDSRLAGQETQYF.

This clonotype was detected only a few times. This rearrangement joins TRBV6-6 to TRBJ2-1; 11 bases map to TRBD2. The V gene end was trimmed by 5 bases and the J gene end by 7 bases; junction bases not matched to a gene: 10. This CDR3 contains 16 residues. The germline V gene encodes CDR1 MNHNY and CDR2 SVGAGI (reference sequence). The CDR3 protein is CASSIGLAGRANEQFF. The CDR3 DNA sequence: TGTGCCAGCAGTATAGGACTAGCGGGCCGGGCTAATGAGCAGTTCTTC.

V usage is TRBV9 and J usage is TRBJ1-4; no clear D gene. Germline CDR1 SGDLS, CDR2 YYNGEE. Between the trimmed V and J ends, which lost 2 bases and 6 bases, there was a span of 14 bases. This CDR3 is 15 amino acids long. In DNA, the CDR3 is TGTGCCAGCAGCGTTCTAGGGCAAGTGGATGAAAAACTGTTTTTT. Protein product: CASSVLGQVDEKLFF.

The V and J genes are TRBV11-2 and TRBJ1-2; TRBD1 is a possible D gene (5 bases). The germline CDR1 and CDR2 sequences are SGHAT and FQNNGV. This CDR3 contains 15 residues. The V end lost 3 bases, the J end lost 5 bases, and 16 bases lay between the germline ends. CDR3 sequence: CASSFDARGPYGYTF. CDR3 DNA: TGTGCCAGCAGCTTCGATGCTCGGGGACCATATGGCTACACCTTC. Based on the CDR3 plus reference TRBV11-2 and TRBJ1-2, the full variable domain is EAGVAQSPRYKIIEKRQSVAFWCNPISGHATLYWYQQILGQGPKLLIQFQNNGVVDDSQLPKDRFSAERLKGVDSTLKIQPAKLEDSAVYLCASSFDARGPYGYTFGSGTRLTVV.